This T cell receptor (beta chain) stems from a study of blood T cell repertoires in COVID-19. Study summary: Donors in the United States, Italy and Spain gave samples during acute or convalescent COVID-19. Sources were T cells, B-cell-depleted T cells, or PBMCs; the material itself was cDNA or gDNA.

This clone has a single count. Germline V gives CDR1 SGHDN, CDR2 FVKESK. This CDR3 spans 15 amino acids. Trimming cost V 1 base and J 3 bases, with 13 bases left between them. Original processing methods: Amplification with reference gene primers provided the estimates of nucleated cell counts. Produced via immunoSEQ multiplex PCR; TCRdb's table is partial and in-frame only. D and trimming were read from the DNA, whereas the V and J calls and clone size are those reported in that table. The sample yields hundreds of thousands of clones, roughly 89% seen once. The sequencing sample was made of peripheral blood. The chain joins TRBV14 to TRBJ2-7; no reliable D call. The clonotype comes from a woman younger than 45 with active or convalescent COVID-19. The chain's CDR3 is CASSQVGSEDYEQYF. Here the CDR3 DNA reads TGTGCCAGCAGCCAAGTTGGATCCGAGGACTACGAGCAGTACTTC.